The clone carrying this T cell receptor (beta chain) has more than one count but fewer than ten. The antigen remains undetermined. Assembly of TCR beta libraries relied on iRepertoire HTBI primers together with Arm-PCR of CDR3 regions. MiXCR was run by TCRdb on the multiplex PCR reads, yielding one entry per CDR3 protein. This table holds fewer than 400,000 distinct CDR3 sequences, about a fifth found once. The source of the sample is a study of regulatory T cells in long-lasting Graves disease. Findings of the study overall: Favoring TRBV28, TRBJ1-2 and TRBJ2-5 was a feature seen in persistent disease.

Time point here: persistent/refractory GD, antithyroid drugs over 5 years with positive TRAb. The TCR library was made from RNA extracted from PBMCs. The CDR3 contains 14 residues. The V end was cut by 1 base, the J end by 6 bases, with 13 bases between. The germline CDR1 and CDR2 sequences are MDHEN and SYDVKM. This sequence originates from a female donor with Graves disease. The chain joins TRBV28 to TRBJ2-7; D is ambiguous. The source material was peripheral blood mononuclear cells (PBMCs), sampled when the disease was refractory, from a patient treated with antithyroid drugs. CDR3 region: CASSLLSVLSEQYF. The CDR3 DNA sequence: TGTGCCAGCAGTTTATTATCAGTTTTGAGCGAGCAGTACTTC.